The 27 T cell receptor beta chains below were found in one sample sequenced in a study of blood T cells in healthy people across ages. Primed by a sample-barcoded 5' primer and a J-beta primer mix, a second PCR proceeded for roughly 6 to 12 cycles. Via MiXCR, TCRdb re-called the 5' RACE reads, giving one row per CDR3 protein. Of 780,000 or so distinct CDR3 sequences in the sample, approximately 25% are singletons; the top ten hold more than 3%. The sample was also reused in another study, on T cells of mothers and their children.

Sequencing used blood. The receptors here all came from a boy aged 5-17 years in good health.

This clonotype was counted between two and nine times. V is TRBV7-9 and J is TRBJ2-1; TRBD1 agrees at 8 bases. Unmatched junction bases numbered 5, after V lost 5 bases and J lost 5 bases. Per germline, CDR1 SEHNR and CDR2 FQNEAQ (reference sequence). The CDR3 has 14 amino acids. The CDR3 region is CASSRDRLNNEQFF. DNA of the CDR3: TGTGCCAGCAGCCGGGACAGGCTTAACAATGAGCAGTTCTTC.

CDR3 DNA: TGTGCCAGCAGCCGCGGCAAGGGCTACGAGCAGTACTTC. Residues: CASSRGKGYEQYF. The chain employs TRBV11-3 and TRBJ2-7; D is uncertain. Germline lookup yields CDR1 SGHNT and CDR2 YENEEA. CDR3 size: 13 residues. V lost 5 bases, J lost 3 bases, and 11 bases lay in between. Based on the CDR3 plus reference TRBV11-3 and TRBJ2-7, the full variable domain is EAGVVQSPRYKIIEKKQPVAFWCNPISGHNTLYWYLQNLGQGPELLIRYENEEAVDDSQLPKDRFSAERLKGVDSTLKIQPAELGDSAVYLCASSRGKGYEQYFGPGTRLTVT.

This chain uses TRBV3-1 with TRBJ2-5; D is unclear. V lost 0 bases and J 9 bases, leaving 14 bases between the germline ends. The germline V gene has CDR1 LGHDT and CDR2 YNNKEL (reference sequence). This CDR3 spans 14 amino acids. The CDR3, as DNA: TGTGCCAGCAGCCAAGATCCGGGTAGTGAGGCCCAGTACTTC. Protein: CASSQDPGSEAQYF.

The V call is TRBV29-1, the J call TRBJ1-1; D is unresolved. This CDR3 region has 13 residues. CDR1 and CDR2 (germline): SQVTM, ANQGSEA. The germline V and J ends were trimmed by 2 bases and 5 bases, with 12 bases remaining between them. This chain's CDR3 is CSVEKGKETEAFF. The CDR3 bases are TGCAGCGTTGAAAAAGGGAAGGAAACTGAAGCTTTCTTT.

This chain connects TRBV5-1 to TRBJ2-5, with 8 bases identical to TRBD2. Germline V gene data show CDR1 as SGHRS and CDR2 as YFSETQ. This CDR3 is 14 amino acids long. V lost 3 bases to trimming and J lost 2 bases; unmatched junction nucleotides: 3. The CDR3 region is CASSWGTRQETQYF. The CDR3 DNA follows: TGCGCCAGCAGCTGGGGGACTAGACAAGAGACCCAGTACTTC.

V gene TRBV19 combines with J gene TRBJ2-5, with 8 bases aligning to TRBD1. V shed 0 bases and J 5 bases; nucleotides not matched to a gene: 8. CDR3 length: 16 residues. CDR1 and CDR2 from the germline V gene are LNHDA and SQIVND (reference sequence). The CDR3 loop is CASSIERQGSAETQYF. As DNA, the CDR3 is TGTGCCAGTAGTATAGAAAGACAGGGGAGCGCGGAGACCCAGTACTTC.

The chain recombines TRBV12-3 or TRBV12-4 with TRBJ1-5; D is perhaps TRBD1 (6 bases). The CDR3 consists of 14 residues. The germline V and J ends were trimmed by 9 bases and 0 bases, with 12 bases remaining between them. The CDR3 DNA sequence: TGTGCCAGTACACAGGGTTATAGCAATCAGCCCCAGCATTTT. Its protein product is CASTQGYSNQPQHF.

Only a few counts were recorded for this clonotype. The J gene is TRBJ1-1, the V gene TRBV12-3 or TRBV12-4, with a weak D call TRBD1 (6 bases). Deletions cut 6 bases from V and 4 bases from J, with 12 bases between. CDR3 length: 13 residues. This CDR3 is CASSRGDGTEAFF. The DNA of the CDR3 is TGTGCCAGCAGCAGGGGTGACGGCACTGAAGCTTTCTTT.

A few counts support this clonotype. This chain links TRBV2 with TRBJ2-3; D might be TRBD2 (7 bases). The germline V and J ends were trimmed by 3 bases and 2 bases, with 15 bases remaining between them. The CDR3 spans 16 residues. CDR1 is SNHLY and CDR2 is FYNNEI in the germline V gene. The CDR3 region has the DNA TGTGCCAGCAGTGATGGGGGGGGGCTTAACACAGATACGCAGTATTTT. This codes for CASSDGGGLNTDTQYF.

The genes are TRBV5-1 and TRBJ1-4; D remains unclear. The CDR3 spans 16 residues. Trimming removed 3 bases from V and 6 bases from J, with 18 bases in between. Germline CDR1 reads SGHRS; CDR2 reads YFSETQ. The CDR3 nucleotides are TGCGCCAGCAGCTCCGGACGGACTCTAAGTGATGAAAAACTGTTTTTT. It is translated as CASSSGRTLSDEKLFF.

V gene TRBV7-9 combines with J gene TRBJ1-1; D is unresolved. Germline CDR1 is SEHNR and CDR2 is FQNEAQ (reference sequence). The V end lost 2 bases, the J end lost 0 bases, and 7 bases lay between the germline ends. The CDR3 totals 14 residues. The CDR3 spells CASSLPVVNTEAFF. CDR3 nucleotide sequence: TGTGCCAGCAGCTTACCCGTAGTGAACACTGAAGCTTTCTTT.

This clonotype was seen a few times. V and J are TRBV10-3 and TRBJ1-5; weak D call: TRBD1 (5 bases). The germline V gene encodes CDR1 ENHRY and CDR2 SYGVKD. V lost 3 bases and J 7 bases, leaving 7 bases between the germline ends. This CDR3 is built from 12 residues. This chain's CDR3 is CAISEGHQPQHF. The CDR3 nucleotides read TGTGCCATCAGTGAAGGACACCAGCCCCAGCATTTT.

This clonotype was observed a few times. The chain links TRBV20-1 to TRBJ1-5, with D hard to call. The germline V and J ends were trimmed by 1 base and 7 bases, with 14 bases remaining between them. This CDR3 is 14 amino acids long. Germline-derived CDR1 and CDR2 are DFQATT and SNEGSKA (reference sequence). This CDR3 is CSARVSGRAQPQHF. As DNA, the CDR3 is TGCAGTGCTAGAGTGTCCGGGCGTGCGCAGCCCCAGCATTTT.

The CDR3 protein is CASSIDEHRGAYEQYF. The CDR3, as DNA: TGTGCCAGTAGTATAGACGAGCACAGGGGGGCCTACGAGCAGTACTTC. This chain uses TRBV19 with TRBJ2-7; 8 bases fit TRBD1. CDR3 size: 16 residues. The germline V gene has CDR1 LNHDA and CDR2 SQIVND (reference sequence). J lost 2 bases, V lost 0 bases, and 6 bases had no gene match.

This clonotype showed up just a few times. This chain connects TRBV28 to TRBJ2-5; D is ambiguous. Trimming left V 7 bases short and J 5 bases short, with 14 bases between. This CDR3 is 13 amino acids long. Looked up from germline, CDR1 is MDHEN and CDR2 is SYDVKM. The CDR3 is CASTYGPRETQYF. Here the CDR3 DNA reads TGTGCCAGCACCTATGGGCCCCGGGAGACCCAGTACTTC.

This clonotype was counted a few times. The genes are TRBV9 and TRBJ2-5; 9 bases align to TRBD2. CDR3 length: 14 amino acids. Germline assignment: CDR1 SGDLS and CDR2 YYNGEE. V dropped 2 bases and J dropped 4; count of bases not matched to a gene: 3. The CDR3 loop reads CASSVSGGSETQYF. CDR3 DNA sequence: TGTGCCAGCAGCGTCAGCGGGGGGTCAGAGACCCAGTACTTC.

The chain uses TRBV7-2 and TRBJ2-1, with 10 bases matching TRBD2. In germline, CDR1 is SGHTA, CDR2 FQGNSA. V shed 1 base, J shed 1 base, and the junction held 1 base outside the gene matches. CDR3 size: 16 residues. The CDR3 spells CASSLEGLASYNEQFF. CDR3 nucleotides: TGTGCCAGCAGCTTAGAGGGACTAGCGTCCTACAATGAGCAGTTCTTC. The full variable domain, in which reference TRBV7-2 and TRBJ2-1 provide the parts outside the CDR3, is GAGVSQSPSNKVTEKGKDVELRCDPISGHTALYWYRQSLGQGLEFLIYFQGNSAPDKSGLPSDRFSAERTGGSVSTLTIQRTQQEDSAVYLCASSLEGLASYNEQFFGPGTRLTVL.

The chain recombines TRBV6-5 with TRBJ2-7, with 10 bases that match TRBD1. Germline CDR1 reads MNHEY; CDR2 reads SVGAGI. CDR3 length equals 15 residues. Trimming at V came to 8 bases and at J to 4 bases, leaving 11 bases not matched to a gene. The CDR3 region has the DNA TGTGCCAGCCGACCCGGGACAGGGGTACCTTACGAGCAGTACTTC. Its protein is CASRPGTGVPYEQYF.

The chain joins TRBV7-2 to TRBJ2-3, with 11 bases aligning to TRBD2. Trimming at V came to 3 bases and at J to 3 bases, leaving 2 bases not matched to a gene. The CDR3 is 15 residues long. CDR1 SGHTA and CDR2 FQGNSA come from the germline V gene. The CDR3 region is CASSFASGRTDTQYF. CDR3 nucleotides: TGTGCCAGCAGCTTTGCTAGCGGGAGGACAGATACGCAGTATTTT. Full variable domain (missing parts from reference TRBV7-2 and TRBJ2-3): GAGVSQSPSNKVTEKGKDVELRCDPISGHTALYWYRQSLGQGLEFLIYFQGNSAPDKSGLPSDRFSAERTGGSVSTLTIQRTQQEDSAVYLCASSFASGRTDTQYFGPGTRLTVL.

This clonotype occurred a few times. The chain employs TRBV29-1 and TRBJ2-6; 11 bases fit TRBD1. The junction had 3 bases not matched to a gene; V was cut back by 4 bases and J by 1 base. Germline V gives CDR1 SQVTM, CDR2 ANQGSEA. This CDR3 comprises 16 residues. The CDR3 loop reads CSVGGTGGSGANVLTF. The CDR3 DNA reads TGCAGCGTTGGGGGGACAGGGGGGTCTGGGGCCAACGTCCTGACTTTC.

The chain recombines TRBV4-3 with TRBJ1-4; D is possibly TRBD1 (5 bases). There are 15 residues in the CDR3. CDR1 and CDR2 (germline): LGHNA, YSLEER. Trimming shortened V by 0 bases and J by 7 bases, and 12 bases separated the two germline ends. CDR3 in DNA: TGCGCCAGCAGCCAAGAACGGGTGGGGGGTGAAAAACTGTTTTTT. Protein sequence: CASSQERVGGEKLFF.

This clonotype was seen only a few times. The chain couples TRBV6-1 to TRBJ2-1; TRBD2 aligns across 8 bases. Germline loops: CDR1 MNHNS, CDR2 SASEGT. The CDR3 has 17 residues. J gave up 8 bases and V 6 bases, and 18 bases lay outside the gene matches. CDR3 residues: CASRPREGLVYGDEQFF. CDR3 in DNA: TGTGCCAGCAGACCCCGGGAGGGGCTGGTATATGGTGATGAGCAGTTCTTC.

This clonotype was picked up a small number of times. The chain has TRBV5-1 and TRBJ2-5, with 8 bases matching TRBD2. The CDR3 spans 13 residues. Losses at the gene ends were 6 bases for V and 5 bases for J; bases not matched to a gene: 6. Germline V gene data show CDR1 as SGHRS and CDR2 as YFSETQ. This CDR3 reads CASTREAGETQYF. The CDR3 DNA reads as TGCGCCAGCACGCGGGAGGCTGGGGAGACCCAGTACTTC.

This clonotype was seen only a few times. The chain couples TRBV14 to TRBJ2-7; unclear D gene. The V end was cut by 4 bases, the J end by 2 bases, with 12 bases between. Germline CDR1 reads SGHDN; CDR2 reads FVKESK. The CDR3 is 14 amino acids. In DNA form, the CDR3 reads TGTGCCAGCAGCCCGGTTACAGAGCCCTACGAGCAGTACTTC. Translating it yields CASSPVTEPYEQYF.

This clonotype was counted only a few times. No conserved phenylalanine or tryptophan ends this CDR3, so it is likely a read error. CDR3 protein: CSARDGDRGYEQYL. CDR3 coding DNA: TGCAGTGCTAGAGACGGTGACAGGGGATACGAGCAGTACCTC. The rearrangement uses TRBV20-1 and TRBJ2-7; TRBD1 aligns across 8 bases. Trimming removed 0 bases from V and 4 bases from J; junction bases left unmatched: 5. CDR1 is DFQATT, CDR2 SNEGSKA, per germline (reference sequence). This CDR3 has 14 residues.

This clonotype was counted only a few times. The V call is TRBV7-8, the J call TRBJ1-2; TRBD1 aligns across 7 bases. This CDR3 is built from 15 residues. V was clipped by 1 base and J by 3 bases; unmatched bases: 5. CDR1 is SGHVS, CDR2 FQNEAQ, per germline. In DNA, the CDR3 is TGTGCCAGCAGCTTAGAGCTTGGACAGGACTATGGCTACACCTTC. This gives the protein CASSLELGQDYGYTF.

A remark on this clonotype: This is likely a read error, given that the CDR3 carries no conserved phenylalanine or tryptophan at its end. The rearrangement links TRBV29-1 to TRBJ1-4, with 7 bases that match TRBD1. In germline, CDR1 is SQVTM, CDR2 ANQGSEA. V trimming: 6 bases; J trimming: 8 bases; junction bases outside the gene matches: 6. The CDR3 covers 12 residues. The CDR3 sequence: CSVPGQEEKLFL. The CDR3 DNA reads TGCAGCGTCCCCGGACAGGAGGAAAAACTGTTTCTT.